The 20 T cell receptor beta chains presented below share a single source sample, sequenced in a study of blood T cells in healthy people across ages. PCR was performed a second time for about 7 to 12 cycles using a sample-barcoded 5' primer and a J-beta primer mix. TCRdb processed the 5' RACE reads anew with MiXCR; each CDR3 protein has one entry. The sample records hundreds of thousands of distinct CDR3 sequences, about 37% being singletons. The sample consisted of blood. Receptors were obtained from a man aged 18 to 30 in good health.

J is TRBJ1-1 and V is TRBV27, with D possibly being TRBD1 (5 bases). This CDR3 comprises 15 residues. V dropped 6 bases and J dropped 0 bases, with 14 bases sitting between them. Germline V gene data show CDR1 as MNHEY and CDR2 as SMNVEV (reference sequence). The CDR3 DNA reads TGTGCCAGCAGAGGGCTTCGGGGACTGAACACTGAAGCTTTCTTT. Its protein is CASRGLRGLNTEAFF.

The chain combines TRBV20-1 with TRBJ1-2; D is ambiguous. With 3 bases removed from V and 4 bases from J, the gap between germline ends came to 6 bases. This CDR3 has 11 residues. Germline CDR1 is DFQATT and CDR2 is SNEGSKA (reference sequence). CDR3 residues: CSASPIYGYTF. The DNA for the CDR3 is TGCAGTGCTAGCCCGATCTATGGCTACACCTTC.

This rearrangement joins TRBV5-1 to TRBJ1-1, with TRBD1 matching over 9 bases. The CDR3 length is 16 residues. Germline values: CDR1 SGHRS, CDR2 YFSETQ. With 4 bases clipped from V and 0 bases from J, the junction kept 7 bases outside the gene matches. In nucleotides, the CDR3 is TGCGCCAGCAGCCAGGGACAGGGTTTGGTGAACACTGAAGCTTTCTTT. Its translation: CASSQGQGLVNTEAFF.

V and J are TRBV20-1 and TRBJ2-7, with a tentative D call TRBD1 (6 bases). This CDR3 is 14 amino acids long. Trimming stripped 5 bases from V and 2 bases from J, with 16 bases between. Germline loops: CDR1 DFQATT, CDR2 SNEGSKA (reference sequence). CDR3 sequence reads: CSAVPGHSTYEQYF. The CDR3 DNA is TGCAGTGCTGTCCCGGGACATTCAACCTACGAGCAGTACTTC.

The chain joins TRBV12-3 or TRBV12-4 to TRBJ2-2; D call uncertain. The CDR3 extends over 14 amino acids. Trimming took off 8 bases at V and 0 bases at J, with 10 bases between the two ends. CDR3 protein: CASGKDSNTGELFF. Here the CDR3 DNA reads TGTGCCAGCGGGAAAGACTCGAACACCGGGGAGCTGTTTTTT.

The chain carries TRBV7-2 and TRBJ2-4, with D unresolved. Trimming removed 0 bases from V and 13 bases from J, with 16 bases in between. From germline, CDR1 is SGHTA and CDR2 FQGNSA. The CDR3 consists of 14 residues. The CDR3, as DNA: TGTGCCAGCAGCTTAGCGGGCAACAGAAATGAGCAGTACTTC. It specifies CASSLAGNRNEQYF.

J is TRBJ2-3 and V is TRBV10-3; 16 positions match TRBD2. The CDR3 consists of 16 residues. V lost 6 bases and J lost 1; bases outside the gene matches: 1. Germline V CDR1 and CDR2: ENHRY, SYGVKD. The CDR3 nucleotides are TGTGCCATCAGAGGGACTAGCGGGAGGGGCACAGATACGCAGTATTTT. Its translation: CAIRGTSGRGTDTQYF.

The V gene is TRBV27, the J gene TRBJ2-1, with 7 nucleotides matching TRBD1. V was pared by 5 bases and J by 1 base, with 8 bases of the junction left unmatched. CDR1 is MNHEY and CDR2 is SMNVEV in the germline V gene (reference sequence). This CDR3 has 16 amino acids. CDR3 coding DNA: TGTGCCAGCAGTAGACCACAGGGGCGATCCTACAATGAGCAGTTCTTC. It encodes CASSRPQGRSYNEQFF.

This clonotype was found many times. The CDR3 DNA is TGCGCCAGCAGGGAGGGGACAATCGGCGATACGCAGTATTTT. As protein: CASREGTIGDTQYF. V usage is TRBV5-1 and J usage is TRBJ2-3; D could derive from TRBD1 or TRBD2 (6 bases each). The V gene lost 5 bases and the J gene lost 6 bases, with 16 bases spanning the gap. Germline-derived CDR1 and CDR2 are SGHRS and YFSETQ. The CDR3 length is 14 residues.

The sample holds a few counts of this clonotype. The rearrangement joins TRBV4-1 to TRBJ1-2; no clear D gene. CDR1 MGHRA and CDR2 YSYEKL come from the germline V gene. V gave up 4 bases and J gave up 8 bases, with 17 bases separating them. The CDR3 sequence is 14 residues long. DNA of the CDR3: TGCGCCAGCAGCCCCCTAAAGGGCCCTATCGGCTACACCTTC. Its protein is CASSPLKGPIGYTF.

The rearrangement joins TRBV6-1 to TRBJ1-1; 9 bases align to TRBD1. CDR3 size: 15 residues. The germline V gene has CDR1 MNHNS and CDR2 SASEGT. The J segment lost 1 base and the V segment lost 6 bases, leaving 6 bases of the junction unmatched. The CDR3 here is CASSPVGQGNTEAFF. Here the CDR3 DNA reads TGTGCCAGCAGCCCGGTGGGACAGGGGAACACTGAAGCTTTCTTT.

The CDR3 nucleotides read TGCAGTGCCAGACAGGGGGCGGTGGAGATCCAGTACTTC. This translates into CSARQGAVEIQYF. This chain connects TRBV20-1 to TRBJ2-4, with 10 nucleotides matching TRBD1. This CDR3 has 13 amino acids. Germline CDR1 and CDR2: DFQATT and SNEGSKA (reference sequence). Trimming cost V 6 bases and J 13 bases; bases outside gene matches: 12.

This clonotype has a handful of counts. The chain recombines TRBV12-3 or TRBV12-4 with TRBJ1-1; D unresolved. The CDR3 totals 11 residues. V lost 8 bases and J 3 bases, leaving 7 bases between the germline ends. The CDR3, as DNA: TGTGCCAGCCAAAAGGACACTGAAGCTTTCTTT. It translates to CASQKDTEAFF.

This clonotype was detected only a few times. V usage is TRBV5-1 and J usage is TRBJ2-1; D uncertain. Between the trimmed V and J ends, which lost 0 bases and 7 bases, there was a span of 11 bases. The V gene's germline CDR1 is SGHRS and CDR2 YFSETQ. The length of the CDR3 is 14 residues. CDR3 coding DNA: TGCGCCAGCAGCTTGGTTGTTAGGGTTAATGAGCAGTTCTTC. Its protein is CASSLVVRVNEQFF. The entire variable domain, with the rest obtained from reference TRBV5-1 and TRBJ2-1, is as follows: KAGVTQTPRYLIKTRGQQVTLSCSPISGHRSVSWYQQTPGQGLQFLFEYFSETQRNKGNFPGRFSGRQFSNSRSEMNVSTLELGDSALYLCASSLVVRVNEQFFGPGTRLTVL.

V usage is TRBV4-3 and J usage is TRBJ2-7; D is unresolved. The CDR3 spans 14 residues. V was pared by 1 base and J by 0 bases, with 7 bases between. CDR1 and CDR2 from the germline V gene are LGHNA and YSLEER. CDR3 bases: TGCGCCAGCAGCCAAGGGAACCCCTCCTACGAGCAGTACTTC. Protein sequence: CASSQGNPSYEQYF.

This clonotype occurred once. The chain joins TRBV7-9 to TRBJ2-7; possibly TRBD1 for D (6 bases). The CDR3 has 16 residues. The germline gives CDR1 SEHNR, CDR2 FQNEAQ (reference sequence). Between the trimmed V and J ends, which lost 5 bases and 0 bases, there was a span of 17 bases. CDR3 in amino acids: CASSRLGQTSSYEQYF. For the CDR3, the DNA is TGTGCCAGCAGCCGACTCGGACAGACCAGCTCCTACGAGCAGTACTTC.

This clonotype was seen only a few times. The chain employs TRBV9 and TRBJ2-1; D possibly corresponds to TRBD2 (5 bases). Deletions cut 2 bases from V and 9 bases from J, with 9 bases between. The CDR3 extends over 12 amino acids. The V gene's germline CDR1 is SGDLS and CDR2 YYNGEE. The CDR3 bases are TGTGCCAGCAGCGTTTATGGAGGTGAGCAGTTCTTC. Protein: CASSVYGGEQFF. Together with reference TRBV9 and TRBJ2-1, the CDR3 gives the full variable domain: DSGVTQTPKHLITATGQRVTLRCSPRSGDLSVYWYQQSLDQGLQFLIQYYNGEERAKGNILERFSAQQFPDLHSELNLSSLELGDSALYFCASSVYGGEQFFGPGTRLTVL.

This clonotype occurred a few times. CDR3 sequence (DNA): TGTGCCACCGGACAGGGTAACCTTAATCAGCCCCAGCATTTT. This encodes CATGQGNLNQPQHF. V usage is TRBV6-2 or TRBV6-3 and J usage is TRBJ1-5, with 8 bases aligning to TRBD1. The CDR3 runs 14 residues. V trimming: 10 bases; J trimming: 4 bases; junction bases outside the gene matches: 9. Germline CDR1 reads MNHEY; CDR2 reads SVGEGT.

Note on this clonotype: One end of the junction varies from germline; a read error may be responsible. The chain carries TRBV7-2 and TRBJ1-4, with 10 bases aligning to TRBD1. In germline, CDR1 is SGHTA, CDR2 FQGNSA. The CDR3 contains 20 residues. In DNA form, the CDR3 reads TGTGCCAGCAGCTTATTTCGCGACAGGGGGCATGGAGGAACTAATGGAAAACTGTTTTTT. As protein: CASSLFRDRGHGGTNGKLFF. Variable domain in full (rest from reference TRBV7-2 and TRBJ1-4): GAGVSQSPSNKVTEKGKDVELRCDPISGHTALYWYRQSLGQGLEFLIYFQGNSAPDKSGLPSDRFSAERTGGSVSTLTIQRTQQEDSAVYLCASSLFRDRGHGGTNGKLFFGSGTQLSVL.

The chain couples TRBV20-1 to TRBJ1-2; TRBD1 aligns across 8 bases. V lost 4 bases and J lost 7; bases outside the gene matches: 8. The CDR3 contains 13 residues. Germline-derived CDR1 and CDR2 are DFQATT and SNEGSKA (reference sequence). The CDR3 DNA reads as TGCAGTGCTACGGAGGACAGGGAAGGTGGCTACACCTTC. Its translation: CSATEDREGGYTF.